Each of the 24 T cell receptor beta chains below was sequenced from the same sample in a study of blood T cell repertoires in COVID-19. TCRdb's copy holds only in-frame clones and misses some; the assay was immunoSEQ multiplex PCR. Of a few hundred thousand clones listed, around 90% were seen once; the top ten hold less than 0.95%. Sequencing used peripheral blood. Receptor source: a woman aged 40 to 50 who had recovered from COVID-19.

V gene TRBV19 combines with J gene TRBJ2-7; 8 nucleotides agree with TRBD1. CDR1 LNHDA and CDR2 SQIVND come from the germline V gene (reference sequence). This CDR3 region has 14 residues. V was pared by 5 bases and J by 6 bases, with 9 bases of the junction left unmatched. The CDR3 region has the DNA TGTGCCAGTAGTCGAGACAGGACAGGGAGCGAGCAGTACTTC. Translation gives CASSRDRTGSEQYF.

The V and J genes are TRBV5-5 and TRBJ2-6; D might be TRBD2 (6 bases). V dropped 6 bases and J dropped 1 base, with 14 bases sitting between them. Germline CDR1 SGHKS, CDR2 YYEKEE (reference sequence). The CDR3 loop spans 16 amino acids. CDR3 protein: CASNLGGTSGANVLTF. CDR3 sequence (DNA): TGTGCCAGCAACCTGGGCGGGACTTCTGGGGCCAACGTCCTGACTTTC. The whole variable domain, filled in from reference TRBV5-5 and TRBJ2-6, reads DAGVTQSPTHLIKTRGQQVTLRCSPISGHKSVSWYQQVLGQGPQFIFQYYEKEERGRGNFPDRFSARQFPNYSSELNVNALLLGDSALYLCASNLGGTSGANVLTFGAGSRLTVL.

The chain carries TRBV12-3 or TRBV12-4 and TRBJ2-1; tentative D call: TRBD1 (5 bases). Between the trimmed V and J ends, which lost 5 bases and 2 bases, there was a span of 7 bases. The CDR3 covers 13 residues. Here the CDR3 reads CASSRGPYNEQFF. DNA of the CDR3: TGTGCCAGCAGTAGGGGCCCCTACAATGAGCAGTTCTTC.

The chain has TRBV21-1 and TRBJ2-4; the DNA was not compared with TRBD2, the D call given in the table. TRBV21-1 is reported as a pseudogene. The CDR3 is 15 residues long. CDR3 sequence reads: CASSQIAGVVNIQYF. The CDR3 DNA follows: TGTGCCAGCAGCCAAATAGCGGGAGTGGTAAACATTCAGTACTTC.

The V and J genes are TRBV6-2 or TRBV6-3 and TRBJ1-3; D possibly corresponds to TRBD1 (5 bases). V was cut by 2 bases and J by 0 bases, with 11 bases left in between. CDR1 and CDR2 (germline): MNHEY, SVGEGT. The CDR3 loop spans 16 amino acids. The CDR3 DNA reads TGTGCCAGCAGTTACGATGGGGCCCTCTCTGGAAACACCATATATTTT. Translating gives CASSYDGALSGNTIYF.

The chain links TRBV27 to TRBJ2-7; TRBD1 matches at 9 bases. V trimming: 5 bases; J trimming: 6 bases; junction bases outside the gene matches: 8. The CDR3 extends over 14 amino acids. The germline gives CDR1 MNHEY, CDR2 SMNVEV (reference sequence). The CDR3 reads CASSTPGQGAEQYF. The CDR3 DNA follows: TGTGCCAGCAGTACCCCGGGACAGGGAGCCGAGCAGTACTTC.

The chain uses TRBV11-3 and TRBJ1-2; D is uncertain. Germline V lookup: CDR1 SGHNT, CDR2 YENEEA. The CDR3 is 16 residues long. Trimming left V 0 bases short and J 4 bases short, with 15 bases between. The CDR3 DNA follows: TGTGCCAGCAGCTTAGAAGGCAGGCACGGCAGCTATGGCTACACCTTC. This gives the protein CASSLEGRHGSYGYTF.

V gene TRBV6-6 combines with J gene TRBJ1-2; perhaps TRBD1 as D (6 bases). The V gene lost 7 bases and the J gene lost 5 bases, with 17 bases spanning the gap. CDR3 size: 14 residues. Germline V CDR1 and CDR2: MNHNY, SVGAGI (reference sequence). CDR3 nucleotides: TGTGCCAGCACCCTGGCGGACAGTCTTTATGGCTACACCTTC. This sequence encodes CASTLADSLYGYTF.

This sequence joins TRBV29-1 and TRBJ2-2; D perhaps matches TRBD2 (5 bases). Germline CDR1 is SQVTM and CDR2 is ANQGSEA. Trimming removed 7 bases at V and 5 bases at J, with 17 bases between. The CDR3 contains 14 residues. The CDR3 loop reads CSANTVGRTGELFF. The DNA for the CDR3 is TGCAGCGCCAACACGGTGGGGAGAACCGGGGAGCTGTTTTTT.

CDR3 sequence: CASSPGQDLYEQYF. The CDR3 DNA reads as TGCGCCAGCAGCCCGGGTCAAGACCTCTACGAGCAGTACTTC. The chain uses TRBV5-1 and TRBJ2-7, with unresolved D. The CDR3 sequence is 14 residues long. V gave up 4 bases and J gave up 3 bases, with 14 bases separating them. In germline, CDR1 is SGHRS, CDR2 YFSETQ. The full variable domain, completed using reference TRBV5-1 and TRBJ2-7, is KAGVTQTPRYLIKTRGQQVTLSCSPISGHRSVSWYQQTPGQGLQFLFEYFSETQRNKGNFPGRFSGRQFSNSRSEMNVSTLELGDSALYLCASSPGQDLYEQYFGPGTRLTVT.

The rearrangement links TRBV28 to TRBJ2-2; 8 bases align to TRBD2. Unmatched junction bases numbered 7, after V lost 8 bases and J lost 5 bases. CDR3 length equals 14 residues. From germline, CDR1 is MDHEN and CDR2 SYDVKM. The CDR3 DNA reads TGTGCCAGCGCGAACCCGGGAGGGACCGGGGAGCTGTTTTTT. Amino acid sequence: CASANPGGTGELFF. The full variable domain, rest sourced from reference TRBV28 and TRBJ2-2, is DVKVTQSSRYLVKRTGEKVFLECVQDMDHENMFWYRQDPGLGLRLIYFSYDVKMKEKGDIPEGYSVSREKKERFSLILESASTNQTSMYLCASANPGGTGELFFGEGSRLTVL.

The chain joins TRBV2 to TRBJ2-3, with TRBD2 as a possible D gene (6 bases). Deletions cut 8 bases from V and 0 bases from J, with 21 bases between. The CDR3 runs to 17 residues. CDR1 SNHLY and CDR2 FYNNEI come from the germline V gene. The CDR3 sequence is CASDGRAGRGSTDTQYF. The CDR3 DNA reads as TGTGCCAGCGACGGTCGCGCGGGGAGAGGTAGCACAGATACGCAGTATTTT.

CDR3 in amino acids: CASSEQGGVDEQYF. CDR3 coding DNA: TGCGCCAGCAGCGAACAGGGAGGGGTGGACGAGCAGTACTTC. This chain joins TRBV4-1 and TRBJ2-7, with D perhaps matching TRBD2 (7 bases). CDR1 is MGHRA, CDR2 YSYEKL, per germline. Between the trimmed V and J ends, which lost 5 bases and 5 bases, there was a span of 16 bases. The CDR3 is 14 residues long.

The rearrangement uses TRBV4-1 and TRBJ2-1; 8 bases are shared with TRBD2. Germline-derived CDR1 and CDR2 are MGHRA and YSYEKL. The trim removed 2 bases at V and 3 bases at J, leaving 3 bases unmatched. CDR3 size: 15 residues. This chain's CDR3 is CASSQLAGGYNEQFF. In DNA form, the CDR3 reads TGCGCCAGCAGCCAATTGGCGGGAGGCTACAATGAGCAGTTCTTC.

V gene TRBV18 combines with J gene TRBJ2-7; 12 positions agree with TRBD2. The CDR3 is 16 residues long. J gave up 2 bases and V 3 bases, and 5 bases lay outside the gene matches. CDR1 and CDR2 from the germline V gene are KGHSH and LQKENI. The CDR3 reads CASSPPTSGGTYEQYF. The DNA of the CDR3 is TGTGCCAGCTCACCGCCTACTAGCGGGGGGACCTACGAGCAGTACTTC.

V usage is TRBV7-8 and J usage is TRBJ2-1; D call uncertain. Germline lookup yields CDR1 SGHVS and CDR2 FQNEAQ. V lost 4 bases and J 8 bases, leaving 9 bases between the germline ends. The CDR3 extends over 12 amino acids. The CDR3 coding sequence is TGTGCCAGCAGCTCGAGCCGAGATGAGCAGTTCTTC. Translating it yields CASSSSRDEQFF.

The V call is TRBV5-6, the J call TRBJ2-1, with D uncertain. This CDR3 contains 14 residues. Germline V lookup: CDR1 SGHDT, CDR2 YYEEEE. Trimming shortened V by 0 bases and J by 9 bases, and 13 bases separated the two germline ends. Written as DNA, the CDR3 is TGTGCCAGCAGCTTGGTTAGCCTGTCGGGTGAGCAGTTCTTC. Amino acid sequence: CASSLVSLSGEQFF.

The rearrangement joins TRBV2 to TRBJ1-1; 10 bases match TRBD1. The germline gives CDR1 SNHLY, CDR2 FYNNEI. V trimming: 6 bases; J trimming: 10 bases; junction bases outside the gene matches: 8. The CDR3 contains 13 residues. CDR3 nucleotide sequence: TGTGCCAGCAGGGGGGGACAGGGGCAAGTAGCTTTCTTT. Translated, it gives CASRGGQGQVAFF.

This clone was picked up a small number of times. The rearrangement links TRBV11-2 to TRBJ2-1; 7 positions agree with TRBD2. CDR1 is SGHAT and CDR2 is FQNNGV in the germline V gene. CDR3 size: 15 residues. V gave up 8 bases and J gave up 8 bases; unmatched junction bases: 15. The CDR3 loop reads CASQPFGGSIDEQFF. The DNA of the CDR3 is TGTGCCAGCCAACCTTTCGGCGGGAGTATCGATGAGCAGTTCTTC.

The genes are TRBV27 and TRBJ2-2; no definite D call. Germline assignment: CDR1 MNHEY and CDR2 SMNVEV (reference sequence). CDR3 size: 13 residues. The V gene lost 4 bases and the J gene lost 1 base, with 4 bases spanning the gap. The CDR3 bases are TGTGCCAGCAGTTCCATGAACACCGGGGAGCTGTTTTTT. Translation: CASSSMNTGELFF.

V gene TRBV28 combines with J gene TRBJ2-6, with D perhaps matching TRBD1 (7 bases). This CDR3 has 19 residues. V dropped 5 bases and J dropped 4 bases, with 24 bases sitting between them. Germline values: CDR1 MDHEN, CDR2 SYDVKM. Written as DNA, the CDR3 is TGTGCCAGCAGTATCATATTGGCGACAGGGAGGTTAGGGGCCAACGTCCTGACTTTC. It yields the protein CASSIILATGRLGANVLTF. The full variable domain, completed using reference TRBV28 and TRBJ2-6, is DVKVTQSSRYLVKRTGEKVFLECVQDMDHENMFWYRQDPGLGLRLIYFSYDVKMKEKGDIPEGYSVSREKKERFSLILESASTNQTSMYLCASSIILATGRLGANVLTFGAGSRLTVL.

CDR3 sequence: CASSHRTSGSLTGELFF. CDR3 DNA sequence: TGTGCCAGCAGTCACCGGACTAGCGGGAGCCTCACCGGGGAGCTGTTTTTT. The genes are TRBV28 and TRBJ2-2; 13 nucleotides align to TRBD2. J was trimmed by 4 bases and V by 5 bases; bases with no gene match: 7. The CDR3 extends over 17 amino acids. The germline gives CDR1 MDHEN, CDR2 SYDVKM.

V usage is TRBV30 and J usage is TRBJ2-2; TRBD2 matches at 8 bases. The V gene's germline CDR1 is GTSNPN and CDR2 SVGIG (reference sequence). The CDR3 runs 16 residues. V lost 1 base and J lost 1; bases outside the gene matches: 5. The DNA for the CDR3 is TGTGCCTGGAGTGGCTTAGCGGGGTGGAACACCGGGGAGCTGTTTTTT. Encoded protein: CAWSGLAGWNTGELFF.

The DNA of the CDR3 is TGTGCCAGCAGTTTATCTGGCGGGAGTAACACCGGGGAGCTGTTTTTT. This encodes CASSLSGGSNTGELFF. The chain couples TRBV27 to TRBJ2-2; 7 positions agree with TRBD2. The CDR3 length is 16 residues. Germline CDR1 reads MNHEY; CDR2 reads SMNVEV (reference sequence). V dropped 0 bases and J dropped 2; count of bases not matched to a gene: 3.